This TCR beta chain originates from a study of T-cell reconstitution after alpha-beta-depleted transplantation in children. Preparation of the TCRbeta library involved a method that used unique molecular identifiers. In TCRdb, the PCR reads were re-called with MiXCR into one record per CDR3 protein. The data contain around 270,000 distinct CDR3 sequences, 10% of them seen just once; the ten biggest clones take up around 7.5%. V lost 2 bases, J lost 0 bases, and 7 bases stayed unmatched. In germline, CDR1 is MNHNS, CDR2 SASEGT. CDR3 length: 18 residues. This clonotype occurred many times. The origin of this receptor is a boy under two years old with acute myeloid leukemia, due to receive a stem cell transplant. The chain is built from TRBV6-1 and TRBJ2-6, with 7 bases that match TRBD1. The sample consisted of PBMCs, taken before TCRalphabeta/CD19-depleted stem cell transplant. In nucleotides, the CDR3 is TGTGCCAGCAGTGAACCACAGGGGATGTTCTCTGGGGCCAACGTCCTGACTTTC. It codes for CASSEPQGMFSGANVLTF.